A single sample is the source of the 30 T cell receptor beta chains below, sequenced in a study of blood T cell repertoires in COVID-19. The method was immunoSEQ multiplex PCR; TCRdb's version includes in-frame clones alone and lacks a portion of them. The sample yields roughly 120,000 clones, 86% seen once. The specimen was peripheral blood. These receptors were collected from a man between 65 and 85 years old who had recovered from COVID-19.

This clone was seen a few times. CDR3 in amino acids: CASSSYRGSSQPQHF. In DNA form, the CDR3 reads TGTGCCAGCAGTTCGTACCGAGGGTCCAGTCAGCCCCAGCATTTT. The chain employs TRBV6-5 and TRBJ1-5; D unclear. The CDR3 consists of 15 residues. CDR1 is MNHEY and CDR2 is SVGAGI in the germline V gene. The germline V and J ends were trimmed by 4 bases and 6 bases, with 16 bases remaining between them.

In this sample, this clone turned up once. V is TRBV27 and J is TRBJ1-4, with 7 nucleotides matching TRBD1. Trimming at V came to 10 bases and at J to 0 bases, leaving 5 bases not matched to a gene. This CDR3 has 14 amino acids. Germline V CDR1 and CDR2: MNHEY, SMNVEV (reference sequence). The CDR3 sequence is CATKGAATNEKLFF. The DNA of the CDR3 is TGTGCCACCAAGGGGGCCGCAACTAATGAAAAACTGTTTTTT.

CDR3 sequence: CASSGSRGVSAYNEQFF. CDR3 coding DNA: TGTGCCAGCTCGGGAAGCCGGGGGGTTTCGGCCTACAATGAGCAGTTCTTC. The chain couples TRBV18 to TRBJ2-1, with 7 bases aligning to TRBD2. This CDR3 has 17 amino acids. Germline V CDR1 and CDR2: KGHSH, LQKENI. V shed 6 bases, J shed 2 bases, and the junction held 13 bases outside the gene matches. Using reference TRBV18 and TRBJ2-1 for the parts outside the CDR3, the full variable domain is NAGVMQNPRHLVRRRGQEARLRCSPMKGHSHVYWYRQLPEEGLKFMVYLQKENIIDESGMPKERFSAEFPKEGPSILRIQQVVRGDSAAYFCASSGSRGVSAYNEQFFGPGTRLTVL.

This chain connects TRBV24-1 to TRBJ2-1; 12 bases agree with TRBD2. The CDR3 length is 17 residues. Germline loops: CDR1 KGHDR, CDR2 SFDVKD. V shed 5 bases and J 1 base; nucleotides not matched to a gene: 5. The CDR3 region has the DNA TGTGCCACCAGTGGTTACACTAGCGGGAGGTCCTACAATGAGCAGTTCTTC. This sequence encodes CATSGYTSGRSYNEQFF.

This clone was recorded only once. The J gene is TRBJ2-7, the V gene TRBV6-5, with TRBD1 matching 8 bases. The junction had 5 bases not matched to a gene; V was cut back by 9 bases and J by 4 bases. The CDR3 has 12 residues. Germline V gene sequence: CDR1 MNHEY, CDR2 SVGAGI. As DNA, the CDR3 is TGTGCCAGTGGACAGGGTGAATACGAGCAGTACTTC. Protein sequence: CASGQGEYEQYF.

The rearrangement uses TRBV29-1 and TRBJ1-4, with a tentative D call TRBD1 (5 bases). The CDR3 runs to 12 residues. V gave up 1 base and J gave up 8 bases, with 8 bases separating them. The germline gives CDR1 SQVTM, CDR2 ANQGSEA. CDR3: CSVEGGDEKLFF. As DNA, the CDR3 is TGCAGCGTTGAAGGGGGGGACGAAAAACTGTTTTTT.

The chain has TRBV6-5 and TRBJ2-5; a weak D match, TRBD2 (5 bases). The CDR3 sequence is 14 residues long. V dropped 5 bases and J dropped 5 bases, with 15 bases sitting between them. Germline lookup yields CDR1 MNHEY and CDR2 SVGAGI. CDR3 in amino acids: CASSLAPKWETQYF. The CDR3 DNA follows: TGTGCCAGCAGTCTAGCACCTAAATGGGAGACCCAGTACTTC.

The V call is TRBV28, the J call TRBJ1-2; 8 bases agree with TRBD1. Germline V gene data show CDR1 as MDHEN and CDR2 as SYDVKM. J lost 5 bases, V lost 3 bases, and 20 bases had no gene match. The CDR3 sequence is 19 residues long. CDR3: CASSFTIGRDRIVKYGYTF. DNA of the CDR3: TGTGCCAGCAGTTTCACAATCGGACGGGACAGGATCGTGAAGTATGGCTACACCTTC.

The chain combines TRBV5-1 with TRBJ2-5; D perhaps matches TRBD2 (6 bases). In germline, CDR1 is SGHRS, CDR2 YFSETQ. The CDR3 sequence is 14 residues long. V was cut by 4 bases and J by 1 base, with 11 bases left in between. The CDR3: CASSPRTIQETQYF. CDR3 sequence (DNA): TGCGCCAGCAGCCCTAGGACTATCCAAGAGACCCAGTACTTC.

The chain recombines TRBV6-2 or TRBV6-3 with TRBJ2-5; perhaps TRBD1 as D (6 bases). The V end lost 0 bases, the J end lost 2 bases, and 13 bases lay between the germline ends. The CDR3 covers 16 residues. CDR1 is MNHEY, CDR2 SVGEGT, per germline. The CDR3 region is CASSYSKTGAQETQYF. The CDR3 nucleotides are TGTGCCAGCAGTTACTCCAAGACAGGAGCTCAAGAGACCCAGTACTTC.

In nucleotides, the CDR3 is TGTGCCAGCAGTTCGTTGGGACAGAGGACTAACTATGGCTACACCTTC. Its protein product is CASSSLGQRTNYGYTF. This chain uses TRBV28 with TRBJ1-2; 7 positions match TRBD1. V was pared by 4 bases and J by 0 bases, with 8 bases of the junction left unmatched. CDR1 is MDHEN and CDR2 is SYDVKM in the germline V gene. The CDR3 length is 16 residues.

The chain recombines TRBV9 with TRBJ2-7; D possibly corresponds to TRBD2 (7 bases). The CDR3 has 11 amino acids. V was clipped by 7 bases and J by 6 bases, with 11 bases between them. Per the germline V gene, CDR1 is SGDLS and CDR2 is YYNGEE. Here the CDR3 reads CASGGAGEQYF. The CDR3 nucleotides read TGTGCCAGCGGGGGGGCCGGCGAGCAGTACTTC.

As for this clone: The same CDR3 can be traced to other DNA sequences in this sample. The DNA of the CDR3 is TGTGCCAGCAGTTACCGTACAGGGGGCACAGATACGCAGTATTTT. This gives the protein CASSYRTGGTDTQYF. The V and J genes are TRBV6-5 and TRBJ2-3; 7 bases line up with TRBD1. This CDR3 is 15 amino acids long. J gave up 1 base and V 2 bases, and 3 bases lay outside the gene matches. Per germline, CDR1 MNHEY and CDR2 SVGAGI.

J is TRBJ2-4 and V is TRBV5-1; D might be TRBD1 (6 bases). Trimming left V 4 bases short and J 0 bases short, with 8 bases between. Germline CDR1 reads SGHRS; CDR2 reads YFSETQ. The CDR3 covers 14 residues. The CDR3 is CASSPTGAKNIQYF. The CDR3 DNA reads TGCGCCAGCAGCCCGACAGGAGCCAAAAACATTCAGTACTTC.

The rearrangement links TRBV2 to TRBJ2-1, with D maybe TRBD2 (6 bases). The V gene lost 6 bases and the J gene lost 1 base, with 10 bases spanning the gap. CDR1 is SNHLY and CDR2 is FYNNEI in the germline V gene. The CDR3 spans 14 residues. This chain's CDR3 is CASSASGSYNEQFF. Here the CDR3 DNA reads TGTGCCAGCAGCGCGAGCGGGTCCTACAATGAGCAGTTCTTC.

The genes are TRBV6-5 and TRBJ2-3, with unresolved D. The CDR3 is made up of 13 amino acids. CDR1 and CDR2 (germline): MNHEY, SVGAGI. V lost 2 bases and J 1 base, leaving 4 bases between the germline ends. The CDR3 DNA is TGTGCCAGCAGTTACCCTGGCACAGATACGCAGTATTTT. Residues: CASSYPGTDTQYF.

The rearrangement uses TRBV2 and TRBJ1-5, with D maybe TRBD1 (5 bases). Between the trimmed V and J ends, which lost 4 bases and 4 bases, there was a span of 11 bases. CDR1 SNHLY and CDR2 FYNNEI come from the germline V gene. CDR3 size: 14 residues. The CDR3 here is CASSGGLGNQPQHF. The CDR3 DNA reads TGTGCCAGCAGTGGGGGCTTGGGGAATCAGCCCCAGCATTTT.

Written as DNA, the CDR3 is TGTGCCAGCAGTGAAGCCCCCTGGGCTAATGAGCAGTTCTTC. Its translation is CASSEAPWANEQFF. The genes are TRBV6-1 and TRBJ2-1; no clear D. Germline assignment: CDR1 MNHNS and CDR2 SASEGT. This CDR3 is 14 amino acids long. V gave up 0 bases and J gave up 7 bases, with 10 bases separating them.

The chain carries TRBV6-2 or TRBV6-3 and TRBJ2-3; 10 bases are shared with TRBD2. Germline V lookup: CDR1 MNHEY, CDR2 SVGEGT. V shed 2 bases, J shed 2 bases, and the junction held 4 bases outside the gene matches. The CDR3 is made up of 16 amino acids. The CDR3 region is CASSYISGGNTDTQYF. The CDR3 DNA reads TGTGCCAGCAGTTACATTAGCGGGGGGAACACAGATACGCAGTATTTT.

The rearrangement links TRBV11-3 to TRBJ2-1; TRBD2 matches at 10 bases. The CDR3 is 17 residues long. J was trimmed by 5 bases and V by 0 bases; bases with no gene match: 7. CDR1 and CDR2 (germline): SGHNT, YENEEA. CDR3: CASSLDQAGGRDNEQFF. CDR3 coding DNA: TGTGCCAGCAGCTTAGATCAAGCGGGAGGGAGAGACAATGAGCAGTTCTTC.

CDR3 protein: CASTGQADSPLHF. The CDR3 bases are TGTGCCAGCACCGGACAGGCAGATTCACCCCTCCACTTT. V gene TRBV11-2 combines with J gene TRBJ1-6, with 7 bases fitting TRBD1. The CDR3 runs 13 residues. Germline lookup yields CDR1 SGHAT and CDR2 FQNNGV. V trimming: 7 bases; J trimming: 8 bases; junction bases outside the gene matches: 5.

Only a few counts were recorded for this clone. V gene TRBV19 combines with J gene TRBJ2-7, with D possibly being TRBD2 (6 bases). The CDR3 extends over 15 amino acids. CDR1 and CDR2 from the germline V gene are LNHDA and SQIVND (reference sequence). Trimming cost V 3 bases and J 2 bases, with 14 bases left between them. The CDR3 reads CASSIGGTVPYEQYF. The CDR3 region has the DNA TGTGCCAGTAGTATTGGGGGGACCGTTCCCTACGAGCAGTACTTC. Combining the CDR3 with reference TRBV19 and TRBJ2-7 gives the whole variable domain DGGITQSPKYLFRKEGQNVTLSCEQNLNHDAMYWYRQDPGQGLRLIYYSQIVNDFQKGDIAEGYSVSREKKESFPLTVTSAQKNPTAFYLCASSIGGTVPYEQYFGPGTRLTVT.

The chain employs TRBV30 and TRBJ1-1; D unclear. The CDR3 sequence is 12 residues long. Germline V gives CDR1 GTSNPN, CDR2 SVGIG (reference sequence). Deletions cut 3 bases from V and 0 bases from J, with 5 bases between. The CDR3: CAWRRVNTEAFF. The CDR3 DNA sequence: TGTGCCTGGAGGCGGGTGAACACTGAAGCTTTCTTT. The variable domain in full, with the rest retrieved from reference TRBV30 and TRBJ1-1, is SQTIHQWPATLVQPVGSPLSLECTVEGTSNPNLYWYRQAAGRGLQLLFYSVGIGQISSEVPQNLSASRPQDRQFILSSKKLLLSDSGFYLCAWRRVNTEAFFGQGTRLTVV.

The V call is TRBV7-2, the J call TRBJ2-3; 8 bases align to TRBD2. The CDR3 loop spans 17 amino acids. V lost 0 bases, J lost 5 bases, and 10 bases stayed unmatched. Germline V gene data show CDR1 as SGHTA and CDR2 as FQGNSA. The CDR3 nucleotides read TGTGCCAGCAGCTTAGCTTTTGGTAGCGGGATGGGAGATACGCAGTATTTT. This encodes CASSLAFGSGMGDTQYF.

The chain uses TRBV24-1 and TRBJ2-1, with D hard to call. V was shortened by 1 base and J by 4 bases, with 7 bases between the two germline ends. The CDR3 is made up of 14 amino acids. The V gene's germline CDR1 is KGHDR and CDR2 SFDVKD. For the CDR3, the DNA is TGTGCCACCAGTGATTTTCGGTTTTACAATGAGCAGTTCTTC. Its translation: CATSDFRFYNEQFF.

The rearrangement links TRBV7-9 to TRBJ1-1; no clear D. CDR1 SEHNR and CDR2 FQNEAQ come from the germline V gene (reference sequence). The CDR3 has 14 residues. With 1 base removed from V and 8 bases from J, the gap between germline ends came to 14 bases. In DNA, the CDR3 is TGTGCCAGCAGCTTAGTTTCGGGAGCTACAGAAGCTTTCTTT. It translates to CASSLVSGATEAFF.

CDR3 sequence reads: CASSGATYEQYF. DNA for the CDR3: TGTGCCAGCTCAGGGGCGACCTACGAGCAGTACTTC. The rearrangement links TRBV18 to TRBJ2-7; weak D call: TRBD1 (5 bases). With 5 bases removed from V and 2 bases from J, the gap between germline ends came to 7 bases. CDR3 size: 12 residues. The germline V gene has CDR1 KGHSH and CDR2 LQKENI.

The J gene is TRBJ1-3, the V gene TRBV9, with D uncertain. Trimming left V 3 bases short and J 4 bases short, with 8 bases between. The V gene's germline CDR1 is SGDLS and CDR2 YYNGEE. The CDR3 sequence is 13 residues long. This chain's CDR3 is CASSDREGNTIYF. In nucleotides, the CDR3 is TGTGCCAGCAGCGATCGGGAAGGAAACACCATATATTTT.

The V gene is TRBV18, the J gene TRBJ1-5; 7 nucleotides match TRBD1. V was clipped by 4 bases and J by 4 bases; unmatched bases: 4. The germline gives CDR1 KGHSH, CDR2 LQKENI. CDR3 length: 14 residues. DNA for the CDR3: TGTGCCAGCTCACTGGGACAGAGTAATCAGCCCCAGCATTTT. Its translation: CASSLGQSNQPQHF.

This clone was counted a single time. V is TRBV19 and J is TRBJ2-7; 11 nucleotides agree with TRBD1. The CDR3 sequence is 15 residues long. V lost 4 bases and J lost 7; bases outside the gene matches: 9. The germline CDR1 and CDR2 sequences are LNHDA and SQIVND (reference sequence). CDR3 sequence reads: CASSRGTGGRLEQYF. CDR3 bases: TGTGCCAGTAGTAGAGGGACAGGGGGACGGTTGGAGCAGTACTTC.